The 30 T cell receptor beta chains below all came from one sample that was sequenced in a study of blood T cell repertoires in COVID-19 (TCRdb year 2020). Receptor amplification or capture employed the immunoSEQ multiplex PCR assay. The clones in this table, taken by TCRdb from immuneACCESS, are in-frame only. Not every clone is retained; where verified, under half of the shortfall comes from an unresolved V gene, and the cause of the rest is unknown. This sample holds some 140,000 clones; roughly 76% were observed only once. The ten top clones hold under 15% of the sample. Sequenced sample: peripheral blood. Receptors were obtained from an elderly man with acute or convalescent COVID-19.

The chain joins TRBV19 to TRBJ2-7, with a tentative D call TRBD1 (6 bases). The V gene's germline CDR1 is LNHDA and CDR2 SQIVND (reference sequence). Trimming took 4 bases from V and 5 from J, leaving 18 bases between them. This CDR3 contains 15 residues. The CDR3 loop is CASSRRQAVENEQYF. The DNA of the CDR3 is TGTGCCAGTAGTAGGAGACAGGCCGTAGAGAACGAGCAGTACTTC.

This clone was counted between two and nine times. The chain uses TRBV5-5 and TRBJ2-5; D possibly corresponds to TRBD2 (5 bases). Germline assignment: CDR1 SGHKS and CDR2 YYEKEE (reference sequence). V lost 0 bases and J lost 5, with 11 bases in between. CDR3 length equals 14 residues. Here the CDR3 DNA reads TGTGCCAGCAGCTTGGTCCGCCCGGGGGAGACCCAGTACTTC. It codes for CASSLVRPGETQYF.

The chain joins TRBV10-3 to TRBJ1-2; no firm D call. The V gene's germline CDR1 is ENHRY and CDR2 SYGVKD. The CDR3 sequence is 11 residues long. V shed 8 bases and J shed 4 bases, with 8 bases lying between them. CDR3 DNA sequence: TGTGCCATCGGGAGCACCTATGGCTACACCTTC. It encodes CAIGSTYGYTF.

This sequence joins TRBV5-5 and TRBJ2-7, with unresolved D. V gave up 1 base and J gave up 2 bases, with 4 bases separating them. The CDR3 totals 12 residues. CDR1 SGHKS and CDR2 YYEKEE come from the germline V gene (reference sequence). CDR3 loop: CASSLRAYEQYF. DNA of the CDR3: TGTGCCAGCAGCTTGCGTGCCTACGAGCAGTACTTC.

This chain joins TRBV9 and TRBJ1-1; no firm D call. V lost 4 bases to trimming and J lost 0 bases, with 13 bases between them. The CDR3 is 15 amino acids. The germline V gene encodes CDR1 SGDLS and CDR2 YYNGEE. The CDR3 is CASSPNPLLNTEAFF. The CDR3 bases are TGTGCCAGCAGCCCAAACCCACTCTTGAACACTGAAGCTTTCTTT.

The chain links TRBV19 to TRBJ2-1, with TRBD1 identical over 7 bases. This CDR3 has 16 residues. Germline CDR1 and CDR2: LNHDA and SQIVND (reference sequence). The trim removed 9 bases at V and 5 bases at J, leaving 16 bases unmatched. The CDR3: CASKNDRALQDNEQFF. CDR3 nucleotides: TGTGCCAGCAAGAACGACAGGGCTCTCCAGGACAATGAGCAGTTCTTC.

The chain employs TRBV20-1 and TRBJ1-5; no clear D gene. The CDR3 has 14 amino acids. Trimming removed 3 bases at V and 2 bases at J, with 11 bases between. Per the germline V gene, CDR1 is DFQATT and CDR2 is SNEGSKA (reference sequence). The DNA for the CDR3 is TGCAGTGCTAGTCCCGGGGTAGGCAATCAGCCCCAGCATTTT. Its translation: CSASPGVGNQPQHF.

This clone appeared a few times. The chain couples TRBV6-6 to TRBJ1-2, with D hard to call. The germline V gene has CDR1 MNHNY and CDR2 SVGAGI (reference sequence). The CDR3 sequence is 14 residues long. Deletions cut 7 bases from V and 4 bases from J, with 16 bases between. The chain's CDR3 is CASILTENSYGYTF. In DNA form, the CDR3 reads TGTGCCAGCATCCTTACAGAGAATAGCTATGGCTACACCTTC.

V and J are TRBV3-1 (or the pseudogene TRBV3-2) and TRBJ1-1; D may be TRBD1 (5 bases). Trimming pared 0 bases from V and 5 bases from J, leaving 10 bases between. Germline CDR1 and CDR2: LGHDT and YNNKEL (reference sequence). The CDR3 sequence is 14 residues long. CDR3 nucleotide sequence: TGTGCCAGCAGCCAAGAGGGCAGGGTGACTGAAGCTTTCTTT. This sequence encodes CASSQEGRVTEAFF.

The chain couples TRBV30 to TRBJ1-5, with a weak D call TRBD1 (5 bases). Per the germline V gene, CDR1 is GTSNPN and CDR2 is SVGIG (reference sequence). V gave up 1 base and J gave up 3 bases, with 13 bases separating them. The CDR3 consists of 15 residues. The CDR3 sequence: CAWSGPGLLNQPQHF. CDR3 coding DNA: TGTGCCTGGAGTGGACCGGGACTTCTCAATCAGCCCCAGCATTTT.

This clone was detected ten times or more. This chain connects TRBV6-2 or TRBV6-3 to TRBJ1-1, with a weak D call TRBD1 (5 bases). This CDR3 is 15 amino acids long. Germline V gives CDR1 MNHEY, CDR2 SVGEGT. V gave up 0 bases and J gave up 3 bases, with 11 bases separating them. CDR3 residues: CASSYSREGDTEAFF. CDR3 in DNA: TGTGCCAGCAGTTACTCTAGAGAAGGGGACACTGAAGCTTTCTTT.

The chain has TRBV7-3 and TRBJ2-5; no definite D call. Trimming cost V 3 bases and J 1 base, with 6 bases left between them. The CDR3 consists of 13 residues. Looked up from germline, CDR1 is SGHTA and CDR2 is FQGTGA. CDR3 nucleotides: TGTGCCAGCAGCTTCTCTGTCCAAGAGACCCAGTACTTC. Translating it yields CASSFSVQETQYF. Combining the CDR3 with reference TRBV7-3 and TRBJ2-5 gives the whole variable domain GAGVSQTPSNKVTEKGKYVELRCDPISGHTALYWYRQSLGQGPEFLIYFQGTGAADDSGLPNDRFFAVRPEGSVSTLKIQRTERGDSAVYLCASSFSVQETQYFGPGTRLLVL.

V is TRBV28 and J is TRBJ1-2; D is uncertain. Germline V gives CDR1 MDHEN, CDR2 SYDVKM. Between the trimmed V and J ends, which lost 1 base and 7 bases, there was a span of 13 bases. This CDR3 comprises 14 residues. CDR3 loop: CASSLLGPALGYTF. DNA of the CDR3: TGTGCCAGCAGTTTATTGGGCCCGGCCCTTGGCTACACCTTC.

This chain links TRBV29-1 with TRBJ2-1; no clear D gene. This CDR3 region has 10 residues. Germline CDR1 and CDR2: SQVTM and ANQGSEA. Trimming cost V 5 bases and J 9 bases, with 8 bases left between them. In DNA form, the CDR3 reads TGCAGCGTTTTAGATTTTGAGCAGTTCTTC. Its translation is CSVLDFEQFF.

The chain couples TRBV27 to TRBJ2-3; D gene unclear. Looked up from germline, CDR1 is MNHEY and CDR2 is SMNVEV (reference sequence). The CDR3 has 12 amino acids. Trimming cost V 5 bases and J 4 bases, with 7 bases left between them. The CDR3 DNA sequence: TGTGCCAGCAGTCCAGAGGCAGATACGCAGTATTTT. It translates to CASSPEADTQYF.

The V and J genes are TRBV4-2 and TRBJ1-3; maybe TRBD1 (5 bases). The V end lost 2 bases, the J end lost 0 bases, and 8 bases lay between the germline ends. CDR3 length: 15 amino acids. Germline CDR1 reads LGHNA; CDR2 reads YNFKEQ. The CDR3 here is CASSQPQGSGNTIYF. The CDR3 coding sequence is TGTGCCAGCAGCCAACCCCAGGGCTCTGGAAACACCATATATTTT.

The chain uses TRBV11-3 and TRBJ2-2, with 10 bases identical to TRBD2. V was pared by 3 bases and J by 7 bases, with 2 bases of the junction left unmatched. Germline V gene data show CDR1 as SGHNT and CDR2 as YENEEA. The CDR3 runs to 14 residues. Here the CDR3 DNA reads TGTGCCAGCAGCTTCCAGCGGGGGGGCGGGGAGCTGTTTTTT. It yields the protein CASSFQRGGGELFF.

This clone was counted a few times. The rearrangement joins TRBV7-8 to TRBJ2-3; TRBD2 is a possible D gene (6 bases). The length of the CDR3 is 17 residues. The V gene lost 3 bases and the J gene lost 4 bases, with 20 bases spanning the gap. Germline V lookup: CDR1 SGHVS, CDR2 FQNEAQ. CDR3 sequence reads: CASSFGWGREDPDTQYF. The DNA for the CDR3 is TGTGCCAGCAGCTTCGGTTGGGGCAGGGAGGATCCAGATACGCAGTATTTT.

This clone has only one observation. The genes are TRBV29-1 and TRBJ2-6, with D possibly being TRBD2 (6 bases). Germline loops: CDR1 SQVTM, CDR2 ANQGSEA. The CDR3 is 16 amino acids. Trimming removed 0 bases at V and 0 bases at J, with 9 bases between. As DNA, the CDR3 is TGCAGCGTTGAAGATCGGAGGGGCTCTGGGGCCAACGTCCTGACTTTC. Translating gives CSVEDRRGSGANVLTF. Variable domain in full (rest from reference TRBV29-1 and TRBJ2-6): SAVISQKPSRDICQRGTSLTIQCQVDSQVTMMFWYRQQPGQSLTLIATANQGSEATYESGFVIDKFPISRPNLTFSTLTVSNMSPEDSSIYLCSVEDRRGSGANVLTFGAGSRLTVL.

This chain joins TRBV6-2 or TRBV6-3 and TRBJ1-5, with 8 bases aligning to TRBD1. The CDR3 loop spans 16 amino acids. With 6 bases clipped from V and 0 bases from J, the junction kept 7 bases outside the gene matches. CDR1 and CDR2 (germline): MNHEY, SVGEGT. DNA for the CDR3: TGTGCCAGCAGCCCCGCAGGGGGCCATAGCAATCAGCCCCAGCATTTT. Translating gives CASSPAGGHSNQPQHF.

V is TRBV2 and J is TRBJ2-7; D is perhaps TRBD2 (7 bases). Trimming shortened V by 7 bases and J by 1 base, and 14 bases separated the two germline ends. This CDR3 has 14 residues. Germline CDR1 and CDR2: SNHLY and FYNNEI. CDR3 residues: CASTEGGVSYEQYF. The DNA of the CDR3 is TGTGCCAGCACCGAAGGGGGGGTTTCCTACGAGCAGTACTTC.

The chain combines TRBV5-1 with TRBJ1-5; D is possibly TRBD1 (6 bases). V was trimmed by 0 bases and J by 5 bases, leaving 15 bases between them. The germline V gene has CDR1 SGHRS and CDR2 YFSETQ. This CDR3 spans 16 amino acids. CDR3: CASSLGAGGPDQPQHF. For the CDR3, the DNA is TGCGCCAGCAGCTTGGGAGCGGGGGGGCCTGATCAGCCCCAGCATTTT.

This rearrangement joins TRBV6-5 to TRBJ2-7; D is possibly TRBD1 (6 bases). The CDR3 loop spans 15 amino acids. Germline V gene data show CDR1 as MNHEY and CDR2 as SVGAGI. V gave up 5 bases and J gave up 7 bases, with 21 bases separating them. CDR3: CASSPNGGLRGEQYF. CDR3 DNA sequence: TGTGCCAGCAGTCCGAATGGAGGTCTGAGGGGGGAGCAGTACTTC.

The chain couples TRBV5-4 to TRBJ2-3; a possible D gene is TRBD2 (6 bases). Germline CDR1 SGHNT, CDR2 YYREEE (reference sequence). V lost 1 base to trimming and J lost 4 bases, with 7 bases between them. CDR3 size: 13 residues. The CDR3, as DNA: TGTGCCAGCAGCTTGCCTAGCGCAGATACGCAGTATTTT. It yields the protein CASSLPSADTQYF. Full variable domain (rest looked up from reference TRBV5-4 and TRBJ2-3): ETGVTQSPTHLIKTRGQQVTLRCSSQSGHNTVSWYQQALGQGPQFIFQYYREEENGRGNFPPRFSGLQFPNYSSELNVNALELDDSALYLCASSLPSADTQYFGPGTRLTVL.

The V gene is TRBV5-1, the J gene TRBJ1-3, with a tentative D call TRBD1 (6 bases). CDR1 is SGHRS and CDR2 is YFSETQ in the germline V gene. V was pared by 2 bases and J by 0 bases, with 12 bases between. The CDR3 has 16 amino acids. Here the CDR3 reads CASSFTTGSSGNTIYF. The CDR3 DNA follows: TGCGCCAGCAGCTTCACCACAGGGAGCTCTGGAAACACCATATATTTT.

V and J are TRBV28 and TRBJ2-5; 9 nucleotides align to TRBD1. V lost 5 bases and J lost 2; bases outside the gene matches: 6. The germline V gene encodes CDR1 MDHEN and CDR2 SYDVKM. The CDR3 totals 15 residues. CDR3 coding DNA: TGTGCCAGCAGTCCTGACAGGGGGTGGCAAGAGACCCAGTACTTC. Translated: CASSPDRGWQETQYF.

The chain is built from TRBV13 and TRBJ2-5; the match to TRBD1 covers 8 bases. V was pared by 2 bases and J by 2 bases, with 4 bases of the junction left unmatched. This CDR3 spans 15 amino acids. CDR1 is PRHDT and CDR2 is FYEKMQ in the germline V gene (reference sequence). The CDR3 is CASSLRQGRQETQYF. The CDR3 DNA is TGTGCCAGCAGCTTACGACAGGGGCGACAAGAGACCCAGTACTTC.

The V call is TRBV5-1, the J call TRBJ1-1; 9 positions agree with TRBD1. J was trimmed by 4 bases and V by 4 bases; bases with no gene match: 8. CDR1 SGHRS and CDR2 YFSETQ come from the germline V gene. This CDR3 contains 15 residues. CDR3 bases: TGCGCCAGCAGCCTAGGGACAGGGAAGGGCACTGAAGCTTTCTTT. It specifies CASSLGTGKGTEAFF.

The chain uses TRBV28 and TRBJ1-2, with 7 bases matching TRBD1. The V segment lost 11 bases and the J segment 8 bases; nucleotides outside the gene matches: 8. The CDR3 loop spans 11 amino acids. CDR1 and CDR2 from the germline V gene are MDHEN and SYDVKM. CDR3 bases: TGTGCCGGCTCACAGGGGCGAGGCTACACCTTC. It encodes CAGSQGRGYTF.

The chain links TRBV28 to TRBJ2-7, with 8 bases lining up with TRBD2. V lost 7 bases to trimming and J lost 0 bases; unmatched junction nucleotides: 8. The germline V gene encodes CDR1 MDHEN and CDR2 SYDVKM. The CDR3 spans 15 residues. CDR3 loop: CASTLGGGFSYEQYF. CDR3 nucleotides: TGTGCCAGCACCCTTGGCGGGGGGTTCTCCTACGAGCAGTACTTC.